This T cell receptor beta chain was identified during a study of identifying expanded T cells in peripheral blood. Produced via immunoSEQ multiplex PCR; TCRdb's table is partial and in-frame only. Here the sample spans tens of thousands of clones, 84% being singletons. CDR3 length: 14 residues. V lost 4 bases to trimming and J lost 2 bases; unmatched junction nucleotides: 5. Germline V gene sequence: CDR1 SGHRS, CDR2 YFSETQ. Sequencing used blood. The sequence was obtained from a person aged 18 to 75 in good health. This sequence joins TRBV5-1 and TRBJ1-2, with TRBD1 matching over 7 bases. The CDR3 DNA reads as TGCGCCAGCAGCCTTACAGGGGAAAACTATGGCTACACCTTC. It encodes CASSLTGENYGYTF.